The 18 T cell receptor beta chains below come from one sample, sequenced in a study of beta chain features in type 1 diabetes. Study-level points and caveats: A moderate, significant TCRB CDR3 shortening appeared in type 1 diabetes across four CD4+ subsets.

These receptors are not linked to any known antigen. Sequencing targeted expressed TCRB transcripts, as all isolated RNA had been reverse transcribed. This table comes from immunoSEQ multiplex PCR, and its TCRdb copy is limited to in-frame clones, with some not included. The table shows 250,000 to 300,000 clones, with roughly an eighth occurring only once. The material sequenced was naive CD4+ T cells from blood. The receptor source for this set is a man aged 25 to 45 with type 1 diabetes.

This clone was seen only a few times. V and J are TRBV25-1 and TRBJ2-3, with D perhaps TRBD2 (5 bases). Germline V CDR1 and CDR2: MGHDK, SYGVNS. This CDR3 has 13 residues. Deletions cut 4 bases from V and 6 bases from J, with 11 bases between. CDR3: CASSGGASDTQYF. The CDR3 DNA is TGTGCCAGCAGTGGGGGAGCCTCGGATACGCAGTATTTT.

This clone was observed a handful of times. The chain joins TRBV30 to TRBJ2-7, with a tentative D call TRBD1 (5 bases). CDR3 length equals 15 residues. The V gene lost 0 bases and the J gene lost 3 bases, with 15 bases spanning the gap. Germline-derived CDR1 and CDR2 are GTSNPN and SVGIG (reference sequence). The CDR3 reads CAWSVGRVDIYEQYF. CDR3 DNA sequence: TGTGCCTGGAGTGTAGGCAGGGTTGATATCTACGAGCAGTACTTC.

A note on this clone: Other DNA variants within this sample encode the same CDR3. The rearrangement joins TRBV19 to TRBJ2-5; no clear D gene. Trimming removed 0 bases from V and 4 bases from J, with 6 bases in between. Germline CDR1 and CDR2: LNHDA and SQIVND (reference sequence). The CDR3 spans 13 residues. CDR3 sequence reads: CASSIDRGETQYF. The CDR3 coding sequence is TGTGCCAGTAGTATAGATCGCGGAGAGACCCAGTACTTC.

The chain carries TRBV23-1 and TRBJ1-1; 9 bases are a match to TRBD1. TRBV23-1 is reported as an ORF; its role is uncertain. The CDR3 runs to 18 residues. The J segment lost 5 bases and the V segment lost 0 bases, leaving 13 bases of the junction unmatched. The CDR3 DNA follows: TGCGCCAGCAGTCAATCCGGGGGACAGGGTTTAGAGGATACTGAAGCTTTCTTT. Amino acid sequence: CASSQSGGQGLEDTEAFF.

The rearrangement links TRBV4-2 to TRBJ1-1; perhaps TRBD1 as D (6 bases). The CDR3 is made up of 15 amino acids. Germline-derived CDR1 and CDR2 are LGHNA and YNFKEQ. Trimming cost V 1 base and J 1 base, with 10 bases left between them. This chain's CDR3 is CASSQGRGANTEAFF. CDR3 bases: TGTGCCAGCAGCCAAGGGCGGGGGGCGAACACTGAAGCTTTCTTT.

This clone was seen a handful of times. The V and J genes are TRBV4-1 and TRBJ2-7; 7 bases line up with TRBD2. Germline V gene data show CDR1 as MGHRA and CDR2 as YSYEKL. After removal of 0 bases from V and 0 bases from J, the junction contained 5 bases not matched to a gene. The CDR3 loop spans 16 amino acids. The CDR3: CASSQDSGSSSYEQYF. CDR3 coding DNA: TGCGCCAGCAGCCAAGATAGCGGGTCTAGCTCCTACGAGCAGTACTTC.

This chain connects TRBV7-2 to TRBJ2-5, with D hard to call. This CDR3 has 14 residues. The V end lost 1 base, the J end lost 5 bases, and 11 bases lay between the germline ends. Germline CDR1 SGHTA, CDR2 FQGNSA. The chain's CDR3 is CASSLDLRPETQYF. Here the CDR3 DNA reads TGTGCCAGCAGCTTAGATCTGCGGCCGGAGACCCAGTACTTC.

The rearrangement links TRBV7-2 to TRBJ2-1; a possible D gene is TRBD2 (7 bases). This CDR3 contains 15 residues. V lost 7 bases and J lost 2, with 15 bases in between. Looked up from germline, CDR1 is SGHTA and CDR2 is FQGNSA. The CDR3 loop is CASKNREGPYNEQFF. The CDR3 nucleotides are TGTGCCAGCAAAAACAGGGAGGGCCCCTACAATGAGCAGTTCTTC.

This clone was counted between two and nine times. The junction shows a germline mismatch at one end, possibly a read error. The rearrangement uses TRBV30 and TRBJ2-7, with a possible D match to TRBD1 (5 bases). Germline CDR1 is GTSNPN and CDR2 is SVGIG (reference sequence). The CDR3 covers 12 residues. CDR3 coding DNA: TGTGCCTGGAGTGCCTCTCCCGGCAGGGTGGTATTC. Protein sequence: CAWSASPGRVVF.

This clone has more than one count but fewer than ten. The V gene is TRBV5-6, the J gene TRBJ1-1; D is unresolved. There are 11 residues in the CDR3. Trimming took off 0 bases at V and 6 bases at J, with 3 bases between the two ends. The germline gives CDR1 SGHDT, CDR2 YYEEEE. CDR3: CASSLAAEAFF. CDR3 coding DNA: TGTGCCAGCAGCTTGGCCGCTGAAGCTTTCTTT.

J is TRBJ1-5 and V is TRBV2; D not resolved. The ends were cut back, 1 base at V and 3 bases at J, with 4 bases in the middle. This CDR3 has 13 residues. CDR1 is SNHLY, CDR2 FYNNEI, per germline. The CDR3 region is CASSEEPNQPQHF. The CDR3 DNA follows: TGTGCCAGCAGTGAAGAGCCCAATCAGCCCCAGCATTTT.

The CDR3 loop reads CSVLARGRDIQYF. In nucleotides, the CDR3 is TGCAGCGTTTTAGCAAGGGGGAGGGACATTCAGTACTTC. This chain joins TRBV29-1 and TRBJ2-4; D may be TRBD2 (7 bases). This CDR3 contains 13 residues. Germline loops: CDR1 SQVTM, CDR2 ANQGSEA. The V end was cut by 5 bases, the J end by 8 bases, with 16 bases between.

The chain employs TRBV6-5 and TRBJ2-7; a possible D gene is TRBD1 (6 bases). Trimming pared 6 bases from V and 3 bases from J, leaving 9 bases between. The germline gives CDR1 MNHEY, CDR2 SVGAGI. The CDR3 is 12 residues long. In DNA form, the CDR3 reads TGTGCCAGCAGACAGGGAAACTACGAGCAGTACTTC. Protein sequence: CASRQGNYEQYF.

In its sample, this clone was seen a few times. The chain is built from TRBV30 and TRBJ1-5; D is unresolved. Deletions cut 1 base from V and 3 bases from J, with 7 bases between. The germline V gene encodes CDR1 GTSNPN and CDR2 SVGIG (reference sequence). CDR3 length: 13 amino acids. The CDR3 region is CAWSGTNNQPQHF. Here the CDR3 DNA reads TGTGCCTGGAGTGGGACTAACAATCAGCCCCAGCATTTT.

This chain's CDR3 is CASSDRLHSSMNTEAFF. CDR3 coding DNA: TGTGCCAGCTCAGACAGGCTTCATTCTTCTATGAACACTGAAGCTTTCTTT. The rearrangement links TRBV18 to TRBJ1-1; D may be TRBD1 (6 bases). From germline, CDR1 is KGHSH and CDR2 LQKENI. This CDR3 is 17 amino acids long. Trimming removed 5 bases from V and 0 bases from J, with 19 bases in between. Using reference TRBV18 and TRBJ1-1 for the parts outside the CDR3, the full variable domain is NAGVMQNPRHLVRRRGQEARLRCSPMKGHSHVYWYRQLPEEGLKFMVYLQKENIIDESGMPKERFSAEFPKEGPSILRIQQVVRGDSAAYFCASSDRLHSSMNTEAFFGQGTRLTVV.

The CDR3 region is CASRRTGAFSGANVLTF. The CDR3 DNA reads as TGTGCCAGCAGAAGGACAGGGGCCTTCTCTGGGGCCAACGTCCTGACTTTC. The chain employs TRBV14 and TRBJ2-6; 9 positions match TRBD1. V trimming: 6 bases; J trimming: 0 bases; junction bases outside the gene matches: 6. Per germline, CDR1 SGHDN and CDR2 FVKESK. This CDR3 has 17 residues.

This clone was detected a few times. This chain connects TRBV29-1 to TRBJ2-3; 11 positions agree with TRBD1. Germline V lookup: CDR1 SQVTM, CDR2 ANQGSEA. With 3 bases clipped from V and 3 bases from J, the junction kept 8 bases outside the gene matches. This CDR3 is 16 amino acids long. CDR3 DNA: TGCAGCGTTGAGAGGACAGGGGGCCAAGGTACAGATACGCAGTATTTT. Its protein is CSVERTGGQGTDTQYF.

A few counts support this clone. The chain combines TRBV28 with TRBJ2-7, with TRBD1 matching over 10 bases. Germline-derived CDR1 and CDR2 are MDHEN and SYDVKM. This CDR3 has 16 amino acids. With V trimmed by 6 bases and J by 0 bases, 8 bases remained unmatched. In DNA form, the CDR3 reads TGTGCCAGCAGCCCCCCGGGACAGGGGACCTCCTACGAGCAGTACTTC. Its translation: CASSPPGQGTSYEQYF.